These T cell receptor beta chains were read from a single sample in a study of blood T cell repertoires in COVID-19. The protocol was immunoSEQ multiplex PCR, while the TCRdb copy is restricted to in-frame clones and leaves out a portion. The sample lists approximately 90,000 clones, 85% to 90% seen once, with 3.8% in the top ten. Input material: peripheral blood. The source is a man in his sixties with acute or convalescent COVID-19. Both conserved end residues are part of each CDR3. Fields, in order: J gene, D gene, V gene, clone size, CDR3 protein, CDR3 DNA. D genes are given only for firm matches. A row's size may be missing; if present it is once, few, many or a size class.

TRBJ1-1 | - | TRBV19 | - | CASSQSGGSVRAFF | TGTGCCAGTAGTCAATCCGGGGGATCCGTAAGAGCTTTCTTT
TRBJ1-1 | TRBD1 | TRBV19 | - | CASSIRQGGTEAFF | TGTGCCAGTAGTATTCGACAGGGAGGCACTGAAGCTTTCTTT
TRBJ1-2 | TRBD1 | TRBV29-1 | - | CTIQGQGDGYTF | TGCACTATACAGGGACAGGGGGATGGCTACACCTTC
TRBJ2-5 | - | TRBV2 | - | CASSETGVGTQYF | TGTGCCAGCAGTGAAACGGGTGTTGGGACCCAGTACTTC
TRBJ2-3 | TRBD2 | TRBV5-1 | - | CASSSSLAGGPNTQYF | TGCGCCAGCAGCTCCTCACTAGCGGGGGGGCCTAATACGCAGTATTTT
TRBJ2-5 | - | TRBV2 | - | CASSEAGPPGKYF | TGTGCCAGCAGTGAAGCAGGACCTCCGGGAAAGTACTTC
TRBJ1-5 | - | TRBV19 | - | CASTRGGSNQPQHF | TGTGCCAGTACCCGGGGGGGGTCCAATCAGCCCCAGCATTTT
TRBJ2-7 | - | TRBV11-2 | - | CASSLKWGDRRHEQYF | TGTGCCAGCAGCTTAAAGTGGGGTGACAGGAGGCACGAGCAGTACTTC
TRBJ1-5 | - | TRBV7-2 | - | CASSLESGGNQPQHF | TGTGCCAGCAGCTTAGAGTCAGGGGGCAATCAGCCCCAGCATTTT
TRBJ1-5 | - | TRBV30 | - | CAAHSGAATNQPQHF | TGTGCCGCGCACAGCGGGGCAGCCACAAATCAGCCCCAGCATTTT
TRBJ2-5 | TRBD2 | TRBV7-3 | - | CASSRTSGFQETQYF | TGTGCCAGCAGCCGGACTAGCGGGTTCCAAGAGACCCAGTACTTC
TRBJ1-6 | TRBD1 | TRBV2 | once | CASTRRGNSPLHF | TGTGCCAGCACGCGCAGGGGGAATTCACCCCTCCACTTT
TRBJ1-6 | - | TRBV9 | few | CASSVGVRDNSPLHF | TGTGCCAGCAGCGTAGGAGTTAGAGATAATTCACCCCTCCACTTT
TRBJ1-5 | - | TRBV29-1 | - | CSAGGVEQPQHF | TGCAGCGCTGGGGGGGTTGAGCAGCCCCAGCATTTT
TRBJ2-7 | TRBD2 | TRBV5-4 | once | CASSLKGGRGYEQYF | TGTGCCAGCAGCTTGAAGGGCGGGAGAGGTTACGAGCAGTACTTC
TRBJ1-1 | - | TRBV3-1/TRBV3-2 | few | CASSQTTLNTEAFF | TGTGCCAGCAGCCAGACAACCCTGAACACTGAAGCTTTCTTT